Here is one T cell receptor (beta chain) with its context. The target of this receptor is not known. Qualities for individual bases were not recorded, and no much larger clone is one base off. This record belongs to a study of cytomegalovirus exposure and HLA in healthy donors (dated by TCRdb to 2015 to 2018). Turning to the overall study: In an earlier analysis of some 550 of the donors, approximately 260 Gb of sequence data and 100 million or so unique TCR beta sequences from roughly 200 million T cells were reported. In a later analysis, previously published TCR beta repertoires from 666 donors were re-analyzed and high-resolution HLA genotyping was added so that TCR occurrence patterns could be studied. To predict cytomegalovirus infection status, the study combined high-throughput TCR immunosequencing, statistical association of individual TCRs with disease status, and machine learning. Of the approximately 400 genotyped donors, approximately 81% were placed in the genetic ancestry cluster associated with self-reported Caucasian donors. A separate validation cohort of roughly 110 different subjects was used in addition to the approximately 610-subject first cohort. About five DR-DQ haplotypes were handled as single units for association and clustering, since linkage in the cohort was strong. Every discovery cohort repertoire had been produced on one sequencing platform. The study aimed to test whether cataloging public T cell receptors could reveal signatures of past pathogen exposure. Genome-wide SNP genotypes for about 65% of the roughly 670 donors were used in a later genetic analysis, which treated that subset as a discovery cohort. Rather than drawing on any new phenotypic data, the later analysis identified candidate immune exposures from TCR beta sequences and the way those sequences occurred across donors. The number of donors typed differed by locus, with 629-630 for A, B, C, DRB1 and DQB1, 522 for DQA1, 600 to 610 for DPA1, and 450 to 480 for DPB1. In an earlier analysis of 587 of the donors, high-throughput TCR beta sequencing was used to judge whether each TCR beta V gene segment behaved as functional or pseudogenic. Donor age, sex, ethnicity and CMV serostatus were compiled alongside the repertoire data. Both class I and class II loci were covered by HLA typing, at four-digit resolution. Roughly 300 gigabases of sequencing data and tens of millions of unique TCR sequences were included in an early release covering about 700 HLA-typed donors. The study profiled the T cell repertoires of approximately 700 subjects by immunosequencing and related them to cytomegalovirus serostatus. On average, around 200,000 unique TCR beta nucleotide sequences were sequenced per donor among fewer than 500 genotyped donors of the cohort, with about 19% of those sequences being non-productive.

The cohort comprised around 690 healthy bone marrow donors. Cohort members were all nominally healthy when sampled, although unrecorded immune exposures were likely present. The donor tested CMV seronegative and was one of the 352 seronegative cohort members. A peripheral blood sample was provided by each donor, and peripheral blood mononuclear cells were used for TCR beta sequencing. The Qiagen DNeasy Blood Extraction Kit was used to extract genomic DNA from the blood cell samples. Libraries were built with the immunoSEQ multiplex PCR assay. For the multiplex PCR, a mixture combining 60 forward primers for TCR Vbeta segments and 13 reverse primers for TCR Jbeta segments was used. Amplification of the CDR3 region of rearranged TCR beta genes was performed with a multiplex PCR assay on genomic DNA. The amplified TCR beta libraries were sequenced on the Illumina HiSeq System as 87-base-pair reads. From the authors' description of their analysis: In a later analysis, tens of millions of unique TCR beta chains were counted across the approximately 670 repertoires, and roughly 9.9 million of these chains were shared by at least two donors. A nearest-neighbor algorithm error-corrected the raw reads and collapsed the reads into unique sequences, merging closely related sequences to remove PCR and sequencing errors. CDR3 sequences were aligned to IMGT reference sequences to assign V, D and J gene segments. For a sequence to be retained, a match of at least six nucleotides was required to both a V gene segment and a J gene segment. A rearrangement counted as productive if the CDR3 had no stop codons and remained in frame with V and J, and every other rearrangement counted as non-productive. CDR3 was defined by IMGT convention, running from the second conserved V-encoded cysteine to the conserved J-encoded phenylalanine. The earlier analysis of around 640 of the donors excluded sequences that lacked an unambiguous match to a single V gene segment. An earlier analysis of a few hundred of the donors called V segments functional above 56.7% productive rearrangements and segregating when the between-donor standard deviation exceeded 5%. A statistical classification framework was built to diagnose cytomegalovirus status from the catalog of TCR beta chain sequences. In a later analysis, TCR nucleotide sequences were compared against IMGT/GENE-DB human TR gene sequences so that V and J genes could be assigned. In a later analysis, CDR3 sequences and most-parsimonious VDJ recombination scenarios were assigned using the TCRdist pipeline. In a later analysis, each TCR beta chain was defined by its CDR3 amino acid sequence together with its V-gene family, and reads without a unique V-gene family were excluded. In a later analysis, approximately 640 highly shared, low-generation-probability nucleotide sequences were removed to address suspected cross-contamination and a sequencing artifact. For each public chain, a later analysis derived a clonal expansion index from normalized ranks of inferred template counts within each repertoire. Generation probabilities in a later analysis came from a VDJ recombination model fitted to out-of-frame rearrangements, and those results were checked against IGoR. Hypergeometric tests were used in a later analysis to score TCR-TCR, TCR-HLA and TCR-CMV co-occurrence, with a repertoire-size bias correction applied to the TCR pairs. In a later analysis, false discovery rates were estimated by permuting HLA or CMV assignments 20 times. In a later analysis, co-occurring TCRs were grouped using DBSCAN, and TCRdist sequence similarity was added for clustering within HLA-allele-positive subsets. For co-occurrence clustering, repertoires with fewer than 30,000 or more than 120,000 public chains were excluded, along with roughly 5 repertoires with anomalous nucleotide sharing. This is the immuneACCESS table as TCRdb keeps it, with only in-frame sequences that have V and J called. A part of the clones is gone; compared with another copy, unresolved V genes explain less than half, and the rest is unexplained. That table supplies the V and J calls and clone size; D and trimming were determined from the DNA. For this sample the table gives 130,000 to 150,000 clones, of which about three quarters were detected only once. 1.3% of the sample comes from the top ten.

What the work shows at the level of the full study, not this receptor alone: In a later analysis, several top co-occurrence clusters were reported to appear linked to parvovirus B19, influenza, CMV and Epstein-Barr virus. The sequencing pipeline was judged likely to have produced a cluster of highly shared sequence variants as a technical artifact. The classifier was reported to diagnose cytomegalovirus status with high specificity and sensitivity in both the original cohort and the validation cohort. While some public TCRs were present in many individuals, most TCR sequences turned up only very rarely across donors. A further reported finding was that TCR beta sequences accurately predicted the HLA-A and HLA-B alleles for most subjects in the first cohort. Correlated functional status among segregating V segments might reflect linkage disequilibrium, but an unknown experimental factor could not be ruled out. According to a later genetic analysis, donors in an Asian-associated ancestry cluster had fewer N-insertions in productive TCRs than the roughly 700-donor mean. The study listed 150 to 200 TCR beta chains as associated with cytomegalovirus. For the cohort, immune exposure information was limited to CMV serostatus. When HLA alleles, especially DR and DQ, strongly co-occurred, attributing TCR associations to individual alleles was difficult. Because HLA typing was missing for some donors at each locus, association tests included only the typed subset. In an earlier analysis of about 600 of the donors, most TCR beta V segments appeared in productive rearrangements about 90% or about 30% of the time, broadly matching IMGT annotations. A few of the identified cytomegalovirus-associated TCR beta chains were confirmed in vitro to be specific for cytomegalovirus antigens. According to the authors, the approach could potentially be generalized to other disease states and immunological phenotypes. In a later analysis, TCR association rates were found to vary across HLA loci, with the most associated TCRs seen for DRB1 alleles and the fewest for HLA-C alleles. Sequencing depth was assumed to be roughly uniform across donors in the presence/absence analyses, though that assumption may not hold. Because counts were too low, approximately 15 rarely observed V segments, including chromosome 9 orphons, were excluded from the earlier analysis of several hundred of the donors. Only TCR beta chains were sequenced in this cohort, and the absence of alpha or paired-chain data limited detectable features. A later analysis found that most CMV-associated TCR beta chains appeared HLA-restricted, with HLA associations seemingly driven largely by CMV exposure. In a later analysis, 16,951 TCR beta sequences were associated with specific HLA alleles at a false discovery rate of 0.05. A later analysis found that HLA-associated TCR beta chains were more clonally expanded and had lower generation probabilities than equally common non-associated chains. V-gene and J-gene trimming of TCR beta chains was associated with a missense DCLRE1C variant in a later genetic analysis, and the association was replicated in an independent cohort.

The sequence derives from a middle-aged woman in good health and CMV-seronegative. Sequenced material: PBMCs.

The CDR3 protein sequence reads: CASSLLNQPQHF. The nucleotide sequence is given as TGCGCCAGCAGCTTGCTCAATCAGCCCCAGCATTTT. The chain uses TRBV5-1 and TRBJ1-5; the D gene identity is not certain. Deletion took 1 base off V and 3 bases off J, with a span of 2 bases between the germline ends. The CDR3, cysteine through phenylalanine, is 12 amino acids long. Only CDR3 DNA is held: 36 bases, read in frame from base 1. CDR1 and CDR2 (SGHRS, YFSETQ) derive from the germline V gene.